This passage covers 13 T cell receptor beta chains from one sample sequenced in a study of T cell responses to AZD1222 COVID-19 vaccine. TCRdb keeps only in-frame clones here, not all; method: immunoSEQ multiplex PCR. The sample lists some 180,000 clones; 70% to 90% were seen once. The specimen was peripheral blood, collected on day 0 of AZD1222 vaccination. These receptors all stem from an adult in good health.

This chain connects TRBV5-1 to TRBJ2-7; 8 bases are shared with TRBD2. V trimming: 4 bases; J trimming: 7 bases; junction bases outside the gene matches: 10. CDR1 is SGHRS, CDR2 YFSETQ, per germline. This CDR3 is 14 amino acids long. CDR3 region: CASSLTVSGGEQYF. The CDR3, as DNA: TGCGCCAGCAGCCTGACAGTTTCGGGAGGGGAGCAGTACTTC.

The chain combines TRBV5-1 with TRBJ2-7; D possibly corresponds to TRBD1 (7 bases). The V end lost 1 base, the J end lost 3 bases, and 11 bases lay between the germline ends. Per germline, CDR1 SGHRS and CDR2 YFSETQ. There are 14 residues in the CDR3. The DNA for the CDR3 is TGCGCCAGCAGCTTGCGGCAGGGGGGCTACGAGCAGTACTTC. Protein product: CASSLRQGGYEQYF.

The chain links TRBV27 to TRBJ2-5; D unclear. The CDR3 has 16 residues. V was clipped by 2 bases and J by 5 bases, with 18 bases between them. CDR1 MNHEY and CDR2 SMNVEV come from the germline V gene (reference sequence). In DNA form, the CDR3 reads TGTGCCAGCAGTTTAATGGCATCAACAATGGGGGAGACCCAGTACTTC. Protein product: CASSLMASTMGETQYF.

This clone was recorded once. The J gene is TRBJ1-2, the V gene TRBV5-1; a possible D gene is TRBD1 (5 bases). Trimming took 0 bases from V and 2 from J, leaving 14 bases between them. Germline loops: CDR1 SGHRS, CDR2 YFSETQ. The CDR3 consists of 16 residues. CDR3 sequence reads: CASSLGVGRDNYGYTF. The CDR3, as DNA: TGCGCCAGCAGCTTGGGTGTAGGCAGGGACAACTATGGCTACACCTTC.

CDR3 in amino acids: CASSLDRIEGGPLHF. Written as DNA, the CDR3 is TGTGCCAGCAGCTTAGATCGTATTGAGGGAGGACCCCTCCACTTT. The rearrangement links TRBV11-2 to TRBJ1-6; no clear D gene. V lost 0 bases and J 12 bases, leaving 15 bases between the germline ends. Looked up from germline, CDR1 is SGHAT and CDR2 is FQNNGV. This CDR3 has 15 residues.

CDR3 in DNA: TGTGCCAGCAGAAGGGACAGGGAGATTTATGGCTACACCTTC. Its protein is CASRRDREIYGYTF. The gene calls are TRBV7-2 and TRBJ1-2; 9 bases are shared with TRBD1. J was trimmed by 5 bases and V by 6 bases; bases with no gene match: 7. The CDR3 is 14 residues long. CDR1 and CDR2 (germline): SGHTA, FQGNSA.

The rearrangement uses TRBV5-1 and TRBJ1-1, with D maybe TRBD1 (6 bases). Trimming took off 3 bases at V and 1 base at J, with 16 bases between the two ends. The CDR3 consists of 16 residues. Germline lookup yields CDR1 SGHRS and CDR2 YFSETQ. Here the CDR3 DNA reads TGCGCCAGCAGCTCAAAGACAGGTTCGGGGAACACTGAAGCTTTCTTT. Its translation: CASSSKTGSGNTEAFF.

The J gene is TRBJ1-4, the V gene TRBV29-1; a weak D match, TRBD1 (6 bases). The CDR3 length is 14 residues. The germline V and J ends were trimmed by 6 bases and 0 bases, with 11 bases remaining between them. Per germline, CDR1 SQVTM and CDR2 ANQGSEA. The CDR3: CSVGDRSTNEKLFF. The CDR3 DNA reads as TGCAGCGTGGGAGACAGGTCAACTAATGAAAAACTGTTTTTT.

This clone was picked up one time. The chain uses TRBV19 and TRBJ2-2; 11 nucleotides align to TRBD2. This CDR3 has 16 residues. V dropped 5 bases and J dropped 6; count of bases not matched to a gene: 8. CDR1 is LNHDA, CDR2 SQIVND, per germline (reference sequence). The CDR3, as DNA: TGTGCCAGTAGTCCAACCCTAGCGGGGGGATCCGGGGAGCTGTTTTTT. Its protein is CASSPTLAGGSGELFF.

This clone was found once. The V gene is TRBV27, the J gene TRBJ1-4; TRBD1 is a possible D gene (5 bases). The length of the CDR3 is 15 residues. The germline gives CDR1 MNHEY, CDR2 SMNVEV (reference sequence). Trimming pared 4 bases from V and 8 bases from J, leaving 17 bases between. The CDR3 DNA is TGTGCCAGCAGTTCTTCCGGGGCCCAAGAGGAAAAACTGTTTTTT. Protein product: CASSSSGAQEEKLFF.

Here the CDR3 reads CASIPFVGRAGADTQYF. The CDR3 region has the DNA TGTGCCAGCATCCCGTTCGTCGGGCGGGCAGGCGCAGATACGCAGTATTTT. The rearrangement uses TRBV7-2 and TRBJ2-3; TRBD2 might be the D (5 bases). CDR3 size: 17 residues. In germline, CDR1 is SGHTA, CDR2 FQGNSA. Trimming took off 7 bases at V and 4 bases at J, with 24 bases between the two ends.

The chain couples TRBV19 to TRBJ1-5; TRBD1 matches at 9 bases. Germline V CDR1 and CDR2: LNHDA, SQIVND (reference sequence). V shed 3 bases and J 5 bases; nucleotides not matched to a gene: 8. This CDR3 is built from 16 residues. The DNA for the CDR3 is TGTGCCAGTAGTATTAGAGTGGGACAGGGATATCAGCCCCAGCATTTT. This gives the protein CASSIRVGQGYQPQHF.

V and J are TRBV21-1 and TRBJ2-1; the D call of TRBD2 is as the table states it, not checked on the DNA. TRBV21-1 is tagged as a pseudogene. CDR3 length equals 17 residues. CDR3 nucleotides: TGTGCCAGCAGCACCCGACGAAGGACTAGCGGGGCCCATGAGCAGTTCTTC. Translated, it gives CASSTRRRTSGAHEQFF.